This T cell receptor beta chain was documented in a study of cytomegalovirus exposure and HLA in healthy donors. Germline trimming cut 1 base from V and 1 base from J; bases unmatched to any gene: 2. This CDR3 has 15 residues. Germline V gives CDR1 SGHNT, CDR2 YYREEE (reference sequence). The PCR was carried out with 60 Vbeta primers and 13 Jbeta primers. Profiling relied on immunoSEQ multiplex PCR, and the TCRdb table lists in-frame clones only, not all of them. This table has about 170,000 clones, about 81% appearing once. The study's findings and limits: Usually a TCR sequence was rare, but some public TCRs were found in many donors.

As regards this clone: Its antigen is unidentified.

This TCR came from a woman between 18 and 29 years old in good health and CMV-seronegative. Material: PBMCs. The rearrangement joins TRBV5-4 to TRBJ1-2, with 9 bases fitting TRBD1. The CDR3 DNA reads as TGTGCCAGCAGCTTGACAGGGGGCAATAACTATGGCTACACCTTC. Protein product: CASSLTGGNNYGYTF.